This T cell receptor beta chain appears in the sequencing data of a study of tumor-infiltrating lymphocytes in primary liver carcinoma (dated by TCRdb to about 2017). Context from the whole study: The five patients, three men and two women aged 30 to 69 years, had hepatocellular carcinoma (four) or combined HCC and intrahepatic cholangiocarcinoma (one). The five patients had tumors staged T1-T3 N0M0, with maximum diameters ranging from about 4.2 to 11 cm. TCRbeta repertoire sequencing, expression microarrays and whole-exome sequencing were combined in the study across five regions of each liver tumor, with adjacent normal tissue and blood also included. High reproducibility was observed for the technical replicate repertoires, with mean shared-clone rates around 0.9 and correlation coefficients above 0.98. The 20 to 30 tumor region samples were profiled with Agilent mRNA microarrays so that TCRbeta repertoire diversity could be related to the local molecular phenotype. TCRbeta repertoire sequencing covered about 35 specimens from 5 patients: approximately 25 tumor regions, 5 adjacent noncancerous liver tissues and 5 peripheral blood samples. Roughly 3.5 to 7.5 million productive TCRbeta reads were obtained per sample, and no significant difference in read depth was found between tissue types.

The CDR3 goes from the cysteine to the phenylalanine over 13 residues. The read is trimmed to its CDR3 DNA, 39 bases read in frame from base 1. Trimming costs V 1 base and J 7 bases, and their ends lie 6 bases apart. CDR1 and CDR2 were assigned from the germline V gene (reference sequence) as SGHKS and YYEKEE. Remarks on this clonotype: What antigen it recognizes has not been identified. Nothing much larger sits one base from this clone, and base qualities are not available.

Total RNA and DNA were co-extracted from approximately 20-30 mg of bulk tissue with the AllPrep DNA/RNA mini kit, without cell sorting. Surgical resection was performed in China between 2015 and early 2016 on a few patients with histopathologically diagnosed primary liver carcinoma. At the time of sampling, the patients were treatment-naive and had chronic HBV infection. Each tumor was sampled at five spatially separated regions: the tumor centre plus the superior, inferior, left-lateral and right-lateral poles. Histology showed that every tumor sample contained more than 80% viable tumor cells. Pieces of fresh tumor and adjacent tissue were cut in half, with one half kept in RNAlater at -80 degrees C and the other half sent for histology. Overall results and qualifications from the work: The top 250 clones accounted for a significantly greater share of the repertoire in tumors than in blood (p = 0.039). Only roughly 7.5-24% of top clones appeared in all five regions of a tumor, which suggests that tumor-infiltrating T cells are spatially heterogeneous. Only 4 or 5 patients were included in the study, and the authors note that the findings should be validated in a larger study. Repertoire overlap was found to be higher between tumor regions (mean around 35%) than between tumor-adjacent (roughly 17%) or tumor-blood (14%) pairs, consistent with antigen-driven expansion. Because sequencing covered only the TCR beta chain and unpaired alpha chains were not captured, true repertoire diversity is likely underestimated. Bulk unsorted samples precluded comparing CD4+ and CD8+ T cell repertoires.

TCRbeta-specific cDNA was reverse-transcribed from about 500 ng total RNA using a constant-region primer and ProtoScript II reverse transcriptase. The TCRbeta libraries were prepared through three rounds of nested multiplex PCR following a slightly modified ARM-PCR procedure. Multiplex TRBV1-TRBV30 forward primers and a Cbeta reverse primer were used in the first two PCR rounds, each of which was run for around 10 cycles. A final 25-cycle PCR with Deep VentR polymerase added sample barcodes and Illumina adapters. Before sequencing, amplicons of 200-500 bp were purified from gel using a QIAquick gel extraction kit. TCRbeta amplicons were sequenced on an Illumina HiSeq 2500 with 250-bp paired-end reads. The paper's data handling went like this. Quality trimming of reads was performed with Trimmomatic v0.33, and paired reads were merged with FLASH v1.2.11 so that full CDR3 sequences could be recovered. V, D and J germline segments were assigned to the rearranged TCRbeta sequences using MiGEC v1.2.1b. Clonotype statistics and Shannon-Wiener diversity indices were calculated with VDJtools v1.0.0. To reduce sampling bias, subsequent analyses other than the diversity analysis used only the 250 most abundant clonotypes in each sample. Clones were called with MiXCR by TCRdb after fastp trimmed the public reads at Q25, and only in-frame beta chains were retained. Rows with a matching CDR3 protein are joined into one entry that keeps the most common DNA and genes. For this entry, the V and J calls and clone size follow TCRdb and not the study's own pipeline. The sample profile shows 150,000 to 200,000 distinct CDR3 sequences; approximately 80% of them were found once. The biggest ten clones account for 15% to 20% of the sample.

Sequences were obtained from tumor tissue from primary liver carcinoma. The rearranged chain carries TRBV5-5 and TRBJ1-6, with no confident D gene call. The TCR originated in a man aged 35 to 55 with primary liver carcinoma and hepatitis B virus infection. For the CDR3, the sequence is CASSLQWNSPLHF. The base sequence is TGTGCCAGCAGCTTGCAATGGAATTCACCCCTCCACTTT. The CDR3 plus the reference TRBV5-5 and TRBJ1-6 genes for the other parts give the full variable domain: DAGVTQSPTHLIKTRGQQVTLRCSPISGHKSVSWYQQVLGQGPQFIFQYYEKEERGRGNFPDRFSARQFPNYSSELNVNALLLGDSALYLCASSLQWNSPLHFGNGTRLTVT.